This TCR beta chain was obtained from a study of blood T cell repertoires in COVID-19. Looking at the study overall: In each case, the material was cDNA or gDNA derived from T cells, B-cell-depleted T cells, or PBMCs.

The CDR3 is 13 amino acids. Trimming at V came to 6 bases and at J to 4 bases, leaving 6 bases not matched to a gene. In the original analysis: Cell counts per sample came from amplifying reference gene primers. The table came from immunoSEQ multiplex PCR; TCRdb's copy has only in-frame clones and leaves some out. That table supplies the V and J calls and clone size; D and trimming were determined from the DNA. The sample lists around 150,000 clones; approximately 81% were seen once. The V and J genes are TRBV12-3 or TRBV12-4 and TRBJ2-7; 7 bases agree with TRBD1. Sequenced material: peripheral blood. The clonotype originates from a human donor with acute or convalescent COVID-19. The donor label of this sample is uncertain. CDR3 nucleotide sequence: TGTGCCAGCAGGACAGGGCTCGTTTACGAGCAGTACTTC. It encodes CASRTGLVYEQYF.